This T cell receptor beta chain was obtained from a study of T cell changes during pregnancy in multiple sclerosis. CDR3 length equals 16 residues. Unmatched junction bases numbered 11, after V lost 6 bases and J lost 3 bases. Germline values: CDR1 LNHDA, CDR2 SQIVND (reference sequence). Clones were read by immunoSEQ multiplex PCR, and TCRdb kept only the in-frame ones, dropping some. Of approximately 48,000 clones listed, around 94% were seen once; the top ten hold about 5.5%. The source is a female donor with multiple sclerosis, enrolled in a pregnancy study. This rearrangement joins TRBV19 to TRBJ2-1; TRBD2 agrees at 7 bases. Sequencing was performed on CD8+ T cells from peripheral blood mononuclear cells, taken before pregnancy. This chain's CDR3 is CASRNFGSGDYNEQFF. Written as DNA, the CDR3 is TGTGCCAGTAGAAACTTCGGGAGCGGGGACTACAATGAGCAGTTCTTC.